This entry concerns a single TCR beta chain. Participants were placed into cohorts based on the clinical history they reported. The CDR3 length is 14 residues. J was trimmed by 0 bases and V by 5 bases; bases with no gene match: 2. Germline values: CDR1 LNHDA, CDR2 SQIVND (reference sequence). The data originate from a study of blood T cell repertoires in COVID-19. About the study: There were acute and convalescent COVID-19 samples, and they came from the United States, Italy and Spain. PBMCs, B-cell-depleted T cells, or T cells were the source of the cDNA or gDNA that made up the material.

Produced via immunoSEQ multiplex PCR; TCRdb's table is partial and in-frame only. The sample holds around 78,000 clones, roughly 91% seen once. The V call is TRBV19, the J call TRBJ2-3; TRBD2 matches at 7 bases. The sample consisted of PBMCs or T cells enriched from blood (not recorded which). The clonotype comes from a woman between 45 and 65 years old with acute COVID-19. The CDR3 bases are TGTGCCAGTAGTGACGGGAGGAGCACAGATACGCAGTATTTT. The encoded protein is CASSDGRSTDTQYF.